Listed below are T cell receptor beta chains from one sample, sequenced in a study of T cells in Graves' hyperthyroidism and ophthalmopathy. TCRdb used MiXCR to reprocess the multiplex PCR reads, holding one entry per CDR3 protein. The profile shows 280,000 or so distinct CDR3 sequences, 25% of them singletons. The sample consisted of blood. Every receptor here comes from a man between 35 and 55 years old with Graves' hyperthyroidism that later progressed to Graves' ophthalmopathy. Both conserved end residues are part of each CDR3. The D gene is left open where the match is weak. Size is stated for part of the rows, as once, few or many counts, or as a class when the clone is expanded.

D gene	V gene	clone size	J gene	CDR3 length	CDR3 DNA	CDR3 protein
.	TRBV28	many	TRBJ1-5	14	TGTGCCAGCAGATCGACCGCGGGGGGTCAGCCCCAGCATTTT	CASRSTAGGQPQHF
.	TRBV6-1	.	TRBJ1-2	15	TGTGCCAGCAGTCCCGGGATCGGATCTAACTATGGCTACACCTTC	CASSPGIGSNYGYTF
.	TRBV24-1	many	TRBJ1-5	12	TGTGCCACCAGTGCCAATTCGCAGCCCCAGCATTTT	CATSANSQPQHF
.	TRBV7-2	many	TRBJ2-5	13	TGTGCCAGCAGCGCCTATGGGGGCCCGACCCAGTACTTC	CASSAYGGPTQYF
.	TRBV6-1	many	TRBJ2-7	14	TGTGCCAGCAGCCCCCAGGACCTACGATACGAGCAGTACTTC	CASSPQDLRYEQYF
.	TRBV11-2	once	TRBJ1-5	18	TGTGCCAGCAGCTCCCGCCCCAGGGACCGCCAGATCAATCAGCCCCAGCATTTT	CASSSRPRDRQINQPQHF
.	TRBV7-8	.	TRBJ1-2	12	TGTGCCAGCAGCGTTATAGGCTATGGCTACACCTTC	CASSVIGYGYTF
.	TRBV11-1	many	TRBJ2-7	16	TGTGCCAGCAGCTTAAATGGACAAGGCTTTTTGTACGAGCAGTACTTC	CASSLNGQGFLYEQYF
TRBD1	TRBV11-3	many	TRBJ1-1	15	TGTGCCAGCAGCAACCGGGACAGGGAGAACACTGAAGCTTTCTTT	CASSNRDRENTEAFF
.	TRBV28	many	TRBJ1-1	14	TGTGCCAGCAGTGCTCCGACAGACAACACTGAAGCTTTCTTT	CASSAPTDNTEAFF
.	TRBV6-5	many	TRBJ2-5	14	TGTGCCAGCACGGAGTCGGGAGTTCGGGAGACCCAGTACTTC	CASTESGVRETQYF
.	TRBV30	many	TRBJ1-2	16	TGTGCCTGGAACACGGCGGAAGGTCTATTTAACTATGGCTACACCTTC	CAWNTAEGLFNYGYTF
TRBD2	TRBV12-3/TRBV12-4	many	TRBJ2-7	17	TGTGCCAGCAGTTTGATCCCGCGGGGTAGCGGGAGAGTAGAGCAGTACTTC	CASSLIPRGSGRVEQYF
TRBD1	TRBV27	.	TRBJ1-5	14	TGTGCCAGCAGCTGGACAGGGGAATATCAGCCCCAGCATTTT	CASSWTGEYQPQHF
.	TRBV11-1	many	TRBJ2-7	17	TGTGCCAGCACCCCTTACTCCTGGGGGACTGCCTCCTACGAGCAGTACTTC	CASTPYSWGTASYEQYF
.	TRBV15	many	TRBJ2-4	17	TGTGCCACCAGCAGAGAGTTAGGGTTTGCAGAGAAAAACATTCAGTACTTC	CATSRELGFAEKNIQYF
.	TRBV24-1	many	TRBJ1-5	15	TGTGCCACCAGTGATTTGGAAGTACACAATCAGCCCCAGCATTTT	CATSDLEVHNQPQHF
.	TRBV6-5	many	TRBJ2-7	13	TGTGCCAGCAGTTACTCGACAAACTACGAGCAGTACTTC	CASSYSTNYEQYF
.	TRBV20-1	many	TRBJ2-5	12	TGCAGTGCTAGTTTGGGCCAAGAGACCCAGTACTTC	CSASLGQETQYF
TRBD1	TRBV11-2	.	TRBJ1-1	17	TGTGCCAGCCTCCTGGGGCGGGACAGGGGATTATATACTGAAGCTTTCTTT	CASLLGRDRGLYTEAFF
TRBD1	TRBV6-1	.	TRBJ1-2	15	TGTGCCAGCAGTCGTCCCGGGACAGGTTACAATGGCTACACCTTC	CASSRPGTGYNGYTF
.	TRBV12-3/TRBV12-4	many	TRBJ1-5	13	TGTGCCAGCAGTACAGACCTCAATCAGCCCCAGCATTTT	CASSTDLNQPQHF
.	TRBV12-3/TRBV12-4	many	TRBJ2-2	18	TGTGCCAGCAGTTTCCTAGGGCCTGGGCGGCTGAACACCGGGGAGCTGTTTTTT	CASSFLGPGRLNTGELFF
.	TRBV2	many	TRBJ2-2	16	TGTGCCAGCACCCTTGCGAGGTGGCAGCAGACCGGGGAGCTGTTTTTT	CASTLARWQQTGELFF
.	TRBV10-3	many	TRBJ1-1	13	TGTGCCATCACGGGGGCTTCGAACACTGAAGCTTTCTTT	CAITGASNTEAFF